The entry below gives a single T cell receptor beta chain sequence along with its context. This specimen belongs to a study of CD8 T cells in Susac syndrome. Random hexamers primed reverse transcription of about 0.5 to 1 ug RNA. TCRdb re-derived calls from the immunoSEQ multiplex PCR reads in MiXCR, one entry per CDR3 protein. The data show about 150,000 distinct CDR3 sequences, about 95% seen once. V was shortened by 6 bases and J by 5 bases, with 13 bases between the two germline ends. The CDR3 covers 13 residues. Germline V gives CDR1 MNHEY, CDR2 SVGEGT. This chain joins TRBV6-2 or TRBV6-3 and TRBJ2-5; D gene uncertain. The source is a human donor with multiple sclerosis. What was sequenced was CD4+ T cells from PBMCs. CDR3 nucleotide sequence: TGTGCCAGCAGCCGGCCCTCGAGGGAGACCCAGTACTTC. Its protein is CASSRPSRETQYF.